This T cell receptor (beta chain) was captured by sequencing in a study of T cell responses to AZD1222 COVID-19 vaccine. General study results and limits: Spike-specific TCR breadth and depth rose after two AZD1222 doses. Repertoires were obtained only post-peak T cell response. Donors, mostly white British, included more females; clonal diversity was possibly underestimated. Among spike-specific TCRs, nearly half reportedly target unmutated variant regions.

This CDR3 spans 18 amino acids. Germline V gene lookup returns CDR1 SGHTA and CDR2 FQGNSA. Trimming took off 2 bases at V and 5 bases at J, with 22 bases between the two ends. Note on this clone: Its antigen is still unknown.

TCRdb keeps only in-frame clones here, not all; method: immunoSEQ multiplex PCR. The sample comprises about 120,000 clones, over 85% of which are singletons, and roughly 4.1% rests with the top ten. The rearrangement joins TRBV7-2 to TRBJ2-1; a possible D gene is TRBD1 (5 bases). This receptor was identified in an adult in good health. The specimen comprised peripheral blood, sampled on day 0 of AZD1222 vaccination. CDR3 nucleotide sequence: TGTGCCAGCAGCTTAACCCGAAGGGGTCGGGCGCGAAACAATGAGCAGTTCTTC. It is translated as CASSLTRRGRARNNEQFF.